The 18 T cell receptor beta chains below were found in one sample sequenced in a study of cytomegalovirus exposure and HLA in healthy donors (dated 2017 in TCRdb). Library construction relied on the immunoSEQ multiplex PCR assay. For the multiplex PCR, a mixture combining 60 forward primers for TCR Vbeta segments and 13 reverse primers for TCR Jbeta segments was used. The source is immuneACCESS, and TCRdb retained only in-frame sequences with V and J called. Part of the clones is not carried over; for the studies checked, unresolved V genes explain less than half of this, and the remainder is unexplained. In all, the sample holds roughly 99,000 clones, and approximately 79% of those were seen once. The leading ten clones occupy around 2% of the sample. Sequenced sample: PBMCs. The receptors shown here come from a male donor in good health and CMV-seronegative.

This clone has more than one count but fewer than ten. This chain's CDR3 is CASSNGGTGNTIYF. CDR3 sequence (DNA): TGTGCCAGCAGCAACGGGGGGACCGGAAACACCATATATTTT. The chain links TRBV21-1 to TRBJ1-3. TRBV21-1 is tagged as a pseudogene. The CDR3 is 14 residues long.

The chain has TRBV9 and TRBJ2-7; 7 bases are a match to TRBD2. Germline loops: CDR1 SGDLS, CDR2 YYNGEE. The CDR3 is made up of 14 amino acids. V trimming: 1 base; J trimming: 4 bases; junction bases outside the gene matches: 5. The CDR3 region is CASSVRWEGYEQYF. Here the CDR3 DNA reads TGTGCCAGCAGCGTAAGGTGGGAGGGATACGAGCAGTACTTC.

This rearrangement joins TRBV29-1 to TRBJ2-7; no firm D call. The germline CDR1 and CDR2 sequences are SQVTM and ANQGSEA. CDR3 length equals 11 residues. Trimming shortened V by 0 bases and J by 9 bases, and 9 bases separated the two germline ends. CDR3 nucleotide sequence: TGCAGCGTTGAAGATCATCTCGGGCAGTACTTC. It is translated as CSVEDHLGQYF.

J is TRBJ2-1 and V is TRBV29-1, with TRBD2 matching over 13 bases. Per germline, CDR1 SQVTM and CDR2 ANQGSEA. The CDR3 has 15 residues. V lost 6 bases and J lost 5; bases outside the gene matches: 7. This CDR3 is CSVPGTSGVNNEQFF. CDR3 sequence (DNA): TGCAGCGTGCCCGGGACTAGCGGGGTTAACAATGAGCAGTTCTTC.

This clone was seen once. This chain joins TRBV28 and TRBJ2-7, with D possibly TRBD2 on 6 matching bases. Germline values: CDR1 MDHEN, CDR2 SYDVKM. V was trimmed by 7 bases and J by 1 base, leaving 17 bases between them. This CDR3 comprises 15 residues. The CDR3, as DNA: TGTGCCAGCACTCCTTCCCGGGACTCTTCCTACGAGCAGTACTTC. This translates into CASTPSRDSSYEQYF.

V and J are TRBV4-3 and TRBJ2-3, with TRBD2 as a possible D gene (6 bases). V lost 0 bases, J lost 6 bases, and 16 bases lay in between. Per germline, CDR1 LGHNA and CDR2 YSLEER. This CDR3 spans 16 amino acids. CDR3 nucleotide sequence: TGCGCCAGCAGCCAAGAGGTTGGAGCGGGCGTTGATACGCAGTATTTT. Protein: CASSQEVGAGVDTQYF.

The rearrangement joins TRBV25-1 to TRBJ2-7, with TRBD2 identical over 7 bases. With V trimmed by 4 bases and J by 4 bases, 7 bases remained unmatched. Looked up from germline, CDR1 is MGHDK and CDR2 is SYGVNS. The CDR3 length is 14 residues. Here the CDR3 reads CASSARDYPYEQYF. Here the CDR3 DNA reads TGTGCCAGCAGTGCCAGGGACTACCCTTACGAGCAGTACTTC.

The V and J genes are TRBV6-5 and TRBJ1-1; D is unresolved. V shed 6 bases and J shed 3 bases, with 14 bases lying between them. The CDR3 loop spans 14 amino acids. Looked up from germline, CDR1 is MNHEY and CDR2 is SVGAGI. As DNA, the CDR3 is TGTGCCAGCAGCCCCCTAGGAGGGTACACTGAAGCTTTCTTT. It translates to CASSPLGGYTEAFF.

The chain recombines TRBV6-5 with TRBJ2-7; perhaps TRBD1 as D (5 bases). Trimming shortened V by 4 bases and J by 0 bases, and 13 bases separated the two germline ends. This CDR3 has 15 amino acids. Germline V gene sequence: CDR1 MNHEY, CDR2 SVGAGI. CDR3 DNA sequence: TGTGCCAGCAGTTCTTTAGGGGTAGTCTCCTACGAGCAGTACTTC. Translation: CASSSLGVVSYEQYF.

The chain is built from TRBV9 and TRBJ2-3; TRBD2 is a possible D gene (6 bases). Germline CDR1 reads SGDLS; CDR2 reads YYNGEE. Trimming left V 3 bases short and J 3 bases short, with 17 bases between. This CDR3 has 16 residues. This chain's CDR3 is CASSALTGVGTDTQYF. DNA of the CDR3: TGTGCCAGCAGCGCCTTAACGGGAGTAGGAACAGATACGCAGTATTTT.

In its sample, this clone was seen a few times. The V gene is TRBV6-6, the J gene TRBJ1-2, with D unclear. The V end lost 8 bases, the J end lost 2 bases, and 9 bases lay between the germline ends. From germline, CDR1 is MNHNY and CDR2 SVGAGI (reference sequence). The CDR3 runs to 12 residues. Here the CDR3 DNA reads TGTGCCAGCTCCGGAGCGAACTATGGCTACACCTTC. Its protein product is CASSGANYGYTF.

This chain's CDR3 is CSVGQGISGANVLTF. DNA of the CDR3: TGCAGCGTTGGTCAGGGAATCTCTGGGGCCAACGTCCTGACTTTC. The genes are TRBV29-1 and TRBJ2-6, with a tentative D call TRBD1 (5 bases). Trimming pared 4 bases from V and 0 bases from J, leaving 10 bases between. This CDR3 comprises 15 residues. Germline CDR1 SQVTM, CDR2 ANQGSEA. The full variable domain, rest sourced from reference TRBV29-1 and TRBJ2-6, is SAVISQKPSRDICQRGTSLTIQCQVDSQVTMMFWYRQQPGQSLTLIATANQGSEATYESGFVIDKFPISRPNLTFSTLTVSNMSPEDSSIYLCSVGQGISGANVLTFGAGSRLTVL.

As for this clone: Relative to the germline gene, one junction end is altered; a read error may explain this. This chain joins TRBV7-9 and TRBJ2-7, with TRBD1 as a possible D gene (6 bases). From germline, CDR1 is SEHNR and CDR2 FQNEAQ (reference sequence). CDR3 length: 15 residues. The DNA of the CDR3 is TGTTCCAGCAGTCCCCCCCGGGACATCTCCTACGAGCAGTACTTC. This codes for CSSSPPRDISYEQYF.

This clone came up a few times. The chain recombines TRBV29-1 with TRBJ2-1, with 11 bases identical to TRBD1. The CDR3 length is 13 residues. The V gene's germline CDR1 is SQVTM and CDR2 ANQGSEA. DNA for the CDR3: TGCAGTACCGGGACAGGGGGCTACAATGAGCAGTTCTTC. It specifies CSTGTGGYNEQFF.

V and J are TRBV5-5 and TRBJ2-3, with TRBD2 identical over 10 bases. The J segment lost 8 bases and the V segment lost 1 base, leaving 7 bases of the junction unmatched. This CDR3 has 15 residues. CDR1 and CDR2 from the germline V gene are SGHKS and YYEKEE (reference sequence). In DNA form, the CDR3 reads TGTGCCAGCAGCTTGCCTAGCGGGAGTCGGGGTACGCAGTATTTT. It yields the protein CASSLPSGSRGTQYF.

V is TRBV28 and J is TRBJ1-1; D is ambiguous. Germline lookup yields CDR1 MDHEN and CDR2 SYDVKM. The CDR3 is made up of 15 amino acids. V was clipped by 3 bases and J by 4 bases, with 15 bases between them. CDR3 in amino acids: CASSFLESFGTEAFF. The CDR3 nucleotides are TGTGCCAGCAGTTTTCTAGAATCCTTCGGCACTGAAGCTTTCTTT.

The rearrangement uses TRBV5-1 and TRBJ2-7; 11 nucleotides agree with TRBD1. This CDR3 contains 14 residues. Unmatched junction bases numbered 4, after V lost 3 bases and J lost 5 bases. Germline values: CDR1 SGHRS, CDR2 YFSETQ. The CDR3 bases are TGCGCCAGCAGCTGGACAGGGGGCCCCCACGAGCAGTACTTC. Protein sequence: CASSWTGGPHEQYF.

The chain carries TRBV19 and TRBJ2-2; D is undetermined. The CDR3 runs 16 residues. V gave up 0 bases and J gave up 2 bases, with 10 bases separating them. Germline CDR1 LNHDA, CDR2 SQIVND (reference sequence). In DNA form, the CDR3 reads TGTGCCAGTAGTATAGATCTGTTGAGAAACACCGGGGAGCTGTTTTTT. It codes for CASSIDLLRNTGELFF.